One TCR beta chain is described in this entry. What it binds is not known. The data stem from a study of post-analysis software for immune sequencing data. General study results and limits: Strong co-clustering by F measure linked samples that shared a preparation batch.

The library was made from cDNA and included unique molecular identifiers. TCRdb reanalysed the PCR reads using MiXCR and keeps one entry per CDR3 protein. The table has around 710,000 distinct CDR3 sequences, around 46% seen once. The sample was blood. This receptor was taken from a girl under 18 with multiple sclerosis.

CDR3 residues: CSVPGLALGYTF. The CDR3 DNA is TGCAGCGTGCCCGGCCTGGCCCTAGGCTACACCTTC. This chain joins TRBV29-1 and TRBJ1-2; no definite D call. The CDR3 extends over 12 amino acids. CDR1 is SQVTM, CDR2 ANQGSEA, per germline. V lost 6 bases, J lost 8 bases, and 16 bases lay in between.